This T cell receptor (beta chain) was profiled in a study of cytomegalovirus exposure and HLA in healthy donors. 13 Jbeta primers and 60 Vbeta primers were used for the PCR. Method: immunoSEQ multiplex PCR; TCRdb's copy keeps in-frame clones and lacks some. The data contain tens of thousands of clones, around four fifths of them singletons. V was pared by 3 bases and J by 6 bases, with 7 bases of the junction left unmatched. The CDR3 has 15 amino acids. CDR1 LNHDA and CDR2 SQIVND come from the germline V gene (reference sequence). The source is a man aged 25 to 40 in good health and CMV-seronegative. The specimen sequenced was PBMCs. V is TRBV19 and J is TRBJ1-4; 7 positions match TRBD1. Written as DNA, the CDR3 is TGTGCCAGTAGTATGCCGGGACAGCCCTATGAAAAACTGTTTTTT. Translated: CASSMPGQPYEKLFF. The full variable domain, with the rest looked up from reference TRBV19 and TRBJ1-4, is DGGITQSPKYLFRKEGQNVTLSCEQNLNHDAMYWYRQDPGQGLRLIYYSQIVNDFQKGDIAEGYSVSREKKESFPLTVTSAQKNPTAFYLCASSMPGQPYEKLFFGSGTQLSVL.